The 9 T cell receptor beta chains below come from one sample, sequenced in a study of blood T cell repertoires in COVID-19. Clones were read by immunoSEQ multiplex PCR, and TCRdb kept only the in-frame ones, dropping some. The sample contains 40,000 to 55,000 clones, 88% of which appear only once. Material: peripheral blood. Receptors were obtained from a man in his fifties with active COVID-19.

V is TRBV7-8 and J is TRBJ2-7, with 7 nucleotides matching TRBD2. Germline V gene lookup returns CDR1 SGHVS and CDR2 FQNEAQ. J lost 1 base, V lost 2 bases, and 8 bases had no gene match. This CDR3 contains 16 residues. DNA for the CDR3: TGTGCCAGCAGCTTATTGGGAGGGCTGGATTCCTACGAGCAGTACTTC. It encodes CASSLLGGLDSYEQYF.

This chain uses TRBV5-8 with TRBJ2-3; 13 bases align to TRBD2. The CDR3 is 18 residues long. Unmatched junction bases numbered 9, after V lost 3 bases and J lost 2 bases. Per germline, CDR1 SGHTS and CDR2 YDEGEE. The CDR3 spells CASSSGLAGEITTDTQYF. CDR3 nucleotide sequence: TGTGCCAGCAGCTCCGGACTAGCGGGAGAGATTACCACAGATACGCAGTATTTT.

Turning to this clone: This is likely an artifact of a read error, given a far larger clone one base away. Other DNA sequences in the same sample also yield this CDR3. This chain joins TRBV5-1 and TRBJ1-2; maybe TRBD1 (5 bases). Germline V CDR1 and CDR2: SGHRS, YFSETQ. This CDR3 comprises 13 residues. The CDR3 spells CPSRSGGGYGYTF. CDR3 in DNA: TGCCCCAGCAGGTCTGGGGGGGGCTATGGCTACACCTTC.

This clone was observed once. This chain uses TRBV11-1 with TRBJ1-3; a weak D match, TRBD1 (5 bases). The germline CDR1 and CDR2 sequences are SGHAT and FQDESV (reference sequence). V was cut by 2 bases and J by 4 bases, with 9 bases left in between. The CDR3 covers 14 residues. In DNA, the CDR3 is TGTGCCAGCAGCTTAACCGACAGCGGAAACACCATATATTTT. Its translation: CASSLTDSGNTIYF.

The V gene is TRBV6-5, the J gene TRBJ1-5; D is possibly TRBD1 (5 bases). Germline CDR1 MNHEY, CDR2 SVGAGI. This CDR3 is 14 amino acids long. Deletions cut 5 bases from V and 0 bases from J, with 8 bases between. CDR3 DNA sequence: TGTGCCAGCAGTCGACAGACTAGCAATCAGCCCCAGCATTTT. Residues: CASSRQTSNQPQHF.

The rearrangement links TRBV5-1 to TRBJ2-3; 13 nucleotides align to TRBD2. Germline CDR1 is SGHRS and CDR2 is YFSETQ. The V segment lost 0 bases and the J segment 1 base; nucleotides outside the gene matches: 2. CDR3 size: 17 residues. The CDR3 loop reads CASSLGLAGGRTDTQYF. In DNA, the CDR3 is TGCGCCAGCAGCTTGGGACTAGCGGGGGGCCGCACAGATACGCAGTATTTT.

This chain joins TRBV9 and TRBJ2-1, with 10 bases that match TRBD2. Germline V gene lookup returns CDR1 SGDLS and CDR2 YYNGEE. The CDR3 consists of 16 residues. V lost 0 bases and J lost 8; bases outside the gene matches: 8. The CDR3 nucleotides are TGTGCCAGCAGCGTAGCAAGCGGGGGGGCTTTCGATGAGCAGTTCTTC. Its protein is CASSVASGGAFDEQFF.

The chain couples TRBV19 to TRBJ1-1; 9 nucleotides match TRBD1. V lost 5 bases and J lost 3; bases outside the gene matches: 13. Germline V lookup: CDR1 LNHDA, CDR2 SQIVND (reference sequence). The CDR3 has 17 residues. The CDR3 region is CASSPMDRGRGYTEAFF. In DNA form, the CDR3 reads TGTGCCAGTAGTCCGATGGACAGGGGCCGAGGGTACACTGAAGCTTTCTTT.

This clone turned up a few times. The chain carries TRBV5-1 and TRBJ2-3; 7 bases map to TRBD2. The CDR3 has 17 residues. V shed 4 bases, J shed 4 bases, and the junction held 15 bases outside the gene matches. CDR1 and CDR2 (germline): SGHRS, YFSETQ. The CDR3 loop reads CASSAGHGGGSADTQYF. The CDR3 nucleotides read TGCGCCAGCAGCGCAGGCCATGGGGGAGGGAGCGCAGATACGCAGTATTTT.